The 9 T cell receptor beta chains below all came from one sample that was sequenced in a study of T cell repertoires in ileal Crohn's disease. Clones were sequenced by immunoSEQ multiplex PCR, and TCRdb holds only the in-frame ones, with some missing. The sample yields 5,500 to 8,000 clones, around 84% seen once. The sequenced material came from ileal tissue. These receptors were collected from an adult with Crohn's disease.

This clone was observed once. The V gene is TRBV12-5, the J gene TRBJ1-5, with 9 bases lining up with TRBD1. The CDR3 is made up of 14 amino acids. Unmatched junction bases numbered 7, after V lost 7 bases and J lost 6 bases. Germline values: CDR1 LGHNT, CDR2 FRNRAP. The CDR3 DNA follows: TGTGCTAGTGCCCATGGGACAGGGACTCAGCCCCAGCATTTT. Protein: CASAHGTGTQPQHF.

The V call is TRBV29-1, the J call TRBJ2-1; 10 nucleotides match TRBD1. Germline CDR1 and CDR2: SQVTM and ANQGSEA. The CDR3 contains 14 residues. The junction had 13 bases not matched to a gene; V was cut back by 1 base and J by 16 bases. The CDR3 DNA is TGCAGCGTTGAAGCCTTGGAACAGACAGGGGGCAATTTCTTC. Amino acids: CSVEALEQTGGNFF.

This rearrangement joins TRBV14 to TRBJ2-4, with a weak D call TRBD1 (6 bases). Germline CDR1 reads SGHDN; CDR2 reads FVKESK. Trimming removed 2 bases at V and 8 bases at J, with 13 bases between. The CDR3 is made up of 14 amino acids. The CDR3 nucleotides read TGTGCCAGCAGCCAAACAGGGAATGGGGACATTCAGTACTTC. Translating it yields CASSQTGNGDIQYF.

The rearrangement joins TRBV29-1 to TRBJ2-3, with TRBD1 matching 7 bases. J lost 3 bases, V lost 6 bases, and 6 bases had no gene match. There are 13 residues in the CDR3. Germline V gene sequence: CDR1 SQVTM, CDR2 ANQGSEA. The CDR3 region has the DNA TGCAGCGTCCAGCGACAGGGTACAGATACGCAGTATTTT. This translates into CSVQRQGTDTQYF.

This chain connects TRBV18 to TRBJ2-7; TRBD1 aligns across 7 bases. In germline, CDR1 is KGHSH, CDR2 LQKENI. This CDR3 region has 13 residues. After removal of 4 bases from V and 1 base from J, the junction contained 1 base not matched to a gene. CDR3 amino acids: CASSLQGSYEQYF. DNA of the CDR3: TGTGCCAGCTCACTACAGGGGTCCTACGAGCAGTACTTC.

The chain has TRBV10-3 and TRBJ2-5; no definite D call. Trimming pared 4 bases from V and 3 bases from J, leaving 18 bases between. The germline CDR1 and CDR2 sequences are ENHRY and SYGVKD. The CDR3 is 16 residues long. The CDR3 DNA sequence: TGTGCCATCAGTGTTGGCTTCCAAAACCCAAAAGAGACCCAGTACTTC. Residues: CAISVGFQNPKETQYF.

The rearrangement links TRBV5-1 to TRBJ1-1; 9 positions agree with TRBD1. Germline V gene sequence: CDR1 SGHRS, CDR2 YFSETQ. V dropped 5 bases and J dropped 4; count of bases not matched to a gene: 6. This CDR3 region has 14 residues. The CDR3 here is CASRQDRGSTEAFF. CDR3 sequence (DNA): TGCGCCAGCAGACAAGACAGGGGGAGCACTGAAGCTTTCTTT. Looking up the rest from reference TRBV5-1 and TRBJ1-1 gives the full variable domain: KAGVTQTPRYLIKTRGQQVTLSCSPISGHRSVSWYQQTPGQGLQFLFEYFSETQRNKGNFPGRFSGRQFSNSRSEMNVSTLELGDSALYLCASRQDRGSTEAFFGQGTRLTVV.

The rearrangement links TRBV19 to TRBJ2-6; 10 positions match TRBD1. Looked up from germline, CDR1 is LNHDA and CDR2 is SQIVND (reference sequence). This CDR3 contains 18 residues. The trim removed 5 bases at V and 1 base at J, leaving 8 bases unmatched. The CDR3 reads CASSSPGQGISGANVLTF. The CDR3 nucleotides are TGTGCCAGTAGTTCTCCGGGACAGGGGATTTCTGGGGCCAACGTCCTGACTTTC.

The CDR3 DNA sequence: TGTGCCAGCAGCCAACTCACTAGAGCTGGTGAGCAGTACTTC. Translation: CASSQLTRAGEQYF. This chain links TRBV14 with TRBJ2-7; D possibly corresponds to TRBD2 (5 bases). Germline V gene lookup returns CDR1 SGHDN and CDR2 FVKESK. Trimming left V 2 bases short and J 7 bases short, with 15 bases between. This CDR3 comprises 14 residues. Together with reference TRBV14 and TRBJ2-7, the CDR3 gives the full variable domain: EAGVTQFPSHSVIEKGQTVTLRCDPISGHDNLYWYRRVMGKEIKFLLHFVKESKQDESGMPNNRFLAERTGGTYSTLKVQPAELEDSGVYFCASSQLTRAGEQYFGPGTRLTVT.